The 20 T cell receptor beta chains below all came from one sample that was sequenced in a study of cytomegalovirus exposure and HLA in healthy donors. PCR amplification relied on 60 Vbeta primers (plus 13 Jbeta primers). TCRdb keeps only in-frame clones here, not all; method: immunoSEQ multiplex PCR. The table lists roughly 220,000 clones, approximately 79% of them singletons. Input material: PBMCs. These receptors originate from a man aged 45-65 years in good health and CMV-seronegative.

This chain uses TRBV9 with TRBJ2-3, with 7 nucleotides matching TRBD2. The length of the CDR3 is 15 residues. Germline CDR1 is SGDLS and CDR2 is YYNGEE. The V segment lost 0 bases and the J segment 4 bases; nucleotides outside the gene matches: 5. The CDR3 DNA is TGTGCCAGCAGCGTAGGGGCGGGAGTCTCAGATACGCAGTATTTT. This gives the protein CASSVGAGVSDTQYF.

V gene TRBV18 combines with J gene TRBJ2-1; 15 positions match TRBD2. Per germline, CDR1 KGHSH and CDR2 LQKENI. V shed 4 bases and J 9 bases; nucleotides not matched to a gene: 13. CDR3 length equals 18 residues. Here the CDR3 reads CASSLLGLAGGPGGEQFF. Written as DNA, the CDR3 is TGTGCCAGCTCACTACTAGGACTAGCGGGAGGGCCGGGCGGTGAGCAGTTCTTC.

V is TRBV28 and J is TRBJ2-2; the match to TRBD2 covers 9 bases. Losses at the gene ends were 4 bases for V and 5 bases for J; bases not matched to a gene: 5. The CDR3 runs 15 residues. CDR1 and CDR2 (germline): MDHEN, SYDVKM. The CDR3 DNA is TGTGCCAGCAGTTCCGGACTAGCGCGGACCGGGGAGCTGTTTTTT. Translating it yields CASSSGLARTGELFF.

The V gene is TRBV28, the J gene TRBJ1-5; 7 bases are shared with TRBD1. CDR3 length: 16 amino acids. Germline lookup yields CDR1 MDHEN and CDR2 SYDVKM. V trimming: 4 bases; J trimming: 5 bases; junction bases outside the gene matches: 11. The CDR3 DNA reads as TGTGCCAGCAGTTCCCTCGACAGGGTAATAGATCAGCCCCAGCATTTT. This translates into CASSSLDRVIDQPQHF. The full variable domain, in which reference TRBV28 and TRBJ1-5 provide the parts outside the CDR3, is DVKVTQSSRYLVKRTGEKVFLECVQDMDHENMFWYRQDPGLGLRLIYFSYDVKMKEKGDIPEGYSVSREKKERFSLILESASTNQTSMYLCASSSLDRVIDQPQHFGDGTRLSIL.

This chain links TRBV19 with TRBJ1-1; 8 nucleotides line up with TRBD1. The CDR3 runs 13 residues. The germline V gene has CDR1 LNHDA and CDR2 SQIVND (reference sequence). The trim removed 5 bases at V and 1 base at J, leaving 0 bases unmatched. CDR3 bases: TGTGCCAGTAGTGACAGGGGGAACACTGAAGCTTTCTTT. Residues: CASSDRGNTEAFF.

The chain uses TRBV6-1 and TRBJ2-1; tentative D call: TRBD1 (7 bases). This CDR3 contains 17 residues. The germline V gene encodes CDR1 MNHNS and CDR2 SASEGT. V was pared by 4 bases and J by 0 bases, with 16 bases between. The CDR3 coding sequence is TGTGCCAGCAGTGGGGGGGACAGACCTAGCTCCTACAATGAGCAGTTCTTC. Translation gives CASSGGDRPSSYNEQFF.

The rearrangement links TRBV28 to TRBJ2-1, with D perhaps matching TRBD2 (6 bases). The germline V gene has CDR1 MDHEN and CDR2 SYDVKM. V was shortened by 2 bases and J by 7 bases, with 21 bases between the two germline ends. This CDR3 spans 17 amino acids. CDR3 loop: CASSLRGRARRGNEQFF. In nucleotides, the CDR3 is TGTGCCAGCAGTTTAAGGGGACGGGCCCGGAGGGGTAATGAGCAGTTCTTC.

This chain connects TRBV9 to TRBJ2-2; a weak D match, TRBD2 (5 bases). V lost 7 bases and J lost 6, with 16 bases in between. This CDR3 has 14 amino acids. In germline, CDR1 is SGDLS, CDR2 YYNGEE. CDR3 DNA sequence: TGTGCCAGCCAGCAGAGGGAGAGCCCCGGGGAGCTGTTTTTT. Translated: CASQQRESPGELFF.

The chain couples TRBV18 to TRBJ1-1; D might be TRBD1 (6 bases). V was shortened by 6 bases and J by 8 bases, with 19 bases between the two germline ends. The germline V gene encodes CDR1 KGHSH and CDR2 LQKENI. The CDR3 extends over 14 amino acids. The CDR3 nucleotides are TGTGCCAGCTCCCTTTCTCGCGGGGGGGCGGAAGCTTTCTTT. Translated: CASSLSRGGAEAFF.

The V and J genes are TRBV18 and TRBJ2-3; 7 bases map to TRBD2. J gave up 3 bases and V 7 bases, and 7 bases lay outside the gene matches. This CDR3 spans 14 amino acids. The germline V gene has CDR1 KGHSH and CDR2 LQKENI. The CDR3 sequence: CASFLGGRTDTQYF. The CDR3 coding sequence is TGTGCCAGCTTTTTGGGAGGGAGAACAGATACGCAGTATTTT.

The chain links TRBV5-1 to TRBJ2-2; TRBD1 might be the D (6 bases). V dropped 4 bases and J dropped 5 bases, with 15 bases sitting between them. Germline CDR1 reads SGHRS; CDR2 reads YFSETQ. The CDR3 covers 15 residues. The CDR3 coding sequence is TGCGCCAGCAGCCCTTGGACAGAGGGTACCGGGGAGCTGTTTTTT. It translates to CASSPWTEGTGELFF.

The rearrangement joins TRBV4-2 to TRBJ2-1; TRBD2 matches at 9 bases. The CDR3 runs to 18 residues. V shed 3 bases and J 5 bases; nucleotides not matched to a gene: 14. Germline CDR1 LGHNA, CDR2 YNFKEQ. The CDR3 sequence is CASSQRSLAGNVDNEQFF. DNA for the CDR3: TGTGCCAGCAGCCAGCGTAGCCTAGCGGGAAATGTAGACAATGAGCAGTTCTTC.

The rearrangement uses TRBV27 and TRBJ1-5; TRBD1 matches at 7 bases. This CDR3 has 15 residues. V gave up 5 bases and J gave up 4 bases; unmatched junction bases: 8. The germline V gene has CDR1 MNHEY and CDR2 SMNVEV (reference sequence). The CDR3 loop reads CASSSGTAPNQPQHF. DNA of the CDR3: TGTGCCAGCAGTAGTGGGACAGCCCCAAATCAGCCCCAGCATTTT.

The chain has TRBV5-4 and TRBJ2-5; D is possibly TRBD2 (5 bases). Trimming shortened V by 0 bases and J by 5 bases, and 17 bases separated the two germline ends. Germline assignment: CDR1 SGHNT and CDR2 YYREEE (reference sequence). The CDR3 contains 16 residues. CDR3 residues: CASSLASRGRGETQYF. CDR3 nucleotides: TGTGCCAGCAGCTTGGCCTCCCGAGGGAGAGGGGAGACCCAGTACTTC.

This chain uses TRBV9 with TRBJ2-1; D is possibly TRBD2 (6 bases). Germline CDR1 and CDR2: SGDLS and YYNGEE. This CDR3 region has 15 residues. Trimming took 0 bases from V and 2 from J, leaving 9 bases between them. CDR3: CASSVARETYNEQFF. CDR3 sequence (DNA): TGTGCCAGCAGCGTAGCCCGGGAGACCTACAATGAGCAGTTCTTC.

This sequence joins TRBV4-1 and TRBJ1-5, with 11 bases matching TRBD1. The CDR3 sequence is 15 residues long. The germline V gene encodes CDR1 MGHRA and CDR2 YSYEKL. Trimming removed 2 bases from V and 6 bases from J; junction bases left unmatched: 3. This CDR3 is CASSQWDRGIQPQHF. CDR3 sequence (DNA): TGCGCCAGCAGCCAATGGGACAGGGGGATTCAGCCCCAGCATTTT.

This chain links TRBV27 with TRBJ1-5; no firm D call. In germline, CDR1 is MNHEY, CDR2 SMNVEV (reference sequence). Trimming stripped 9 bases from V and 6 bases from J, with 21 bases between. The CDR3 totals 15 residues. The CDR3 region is CASPRGREGCQPQHF. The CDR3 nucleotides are TGTGCCAGTCCTCGAGGCCGGGAAGGATGTCAGCCCCAGCATTTT.

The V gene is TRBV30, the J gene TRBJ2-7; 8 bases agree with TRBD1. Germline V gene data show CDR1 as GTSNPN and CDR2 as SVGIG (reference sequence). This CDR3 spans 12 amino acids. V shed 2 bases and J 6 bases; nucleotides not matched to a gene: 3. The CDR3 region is CAWSLQGGEQYF. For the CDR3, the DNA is TGTGCCTGGAGTCTACAGGGGGGCGAGCAGTACTTC.

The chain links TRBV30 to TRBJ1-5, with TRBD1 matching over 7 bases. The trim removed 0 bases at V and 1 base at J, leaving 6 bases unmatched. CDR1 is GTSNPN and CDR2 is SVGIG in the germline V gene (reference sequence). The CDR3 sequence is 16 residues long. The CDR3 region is CAWSVRGGASNQPQHF. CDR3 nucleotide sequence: TGTGCCTGGAGTGTACGAGGGGGCGCGAGCAATCAGCCCCAGCATTTT.

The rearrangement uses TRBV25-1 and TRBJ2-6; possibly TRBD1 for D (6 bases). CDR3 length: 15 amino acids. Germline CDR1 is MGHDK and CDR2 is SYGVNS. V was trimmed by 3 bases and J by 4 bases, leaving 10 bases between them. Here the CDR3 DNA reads TGTGCCAGCAGTGATACAGGGTCAGGGGCCAACGTCCTGACTTTC. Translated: CASSDTGSGANVLTF.